This TCR beta chain was sequenced during a study of cytotoxic CD8 clonotypes in ibrutinib-treated CLL (dated by TCRdb to the early 2020s). General notes on the study: The cohort had about ten relapsed/refractory and more than 14 treatment-naive patients; fewer than 18 were IGHV unmutated. Responses were partial in around 25 patients and complete in 2; after median approximately 67 months follow-up, some 15 stayed in remission and about twelve progressed. On average, each sample had about 250,000 productive templates and more than 75,000 productive rearrangements. Cryopreserved peripheral blood mononuclear cells were collected at three points: before therapy, at response, and at either sustained remission or disease progression. Of the 85 to 95 participants in the trial, about two dozen had longitudinal samples available. Response samples were obtained after a median of roughly eleven months of treatment, with a range of about 6 to 36 months. All remission and progressive disease samples were collected while patients were still receiving ibrutinib. Findings and caveats that apply to the study as a whole: Public clonotypes were rare and either shrank or stayed stable during treatment, and the rise in clonality at ibrutinib response reflected expansion of private clonotypes. Baseline clonality exceeded that of age-matched healthy donors and correlated strongly with circulating CD8+ T-cell counts. Sampling times were not matched between patients in sustained remission and patients whose disease was progressing, and lymph node repertoires were not examined. Clonality increased at ibrutinib response, stayed stable in sustained remission, and fell back toward baseline at progression.

About this clone: Its antigen target is currently unknown. Base quality data are lacking; no much larger clone is found one base away.

Sample time point, as interpreted from the label and publication: 12 months on ibrutinib. For TCR beta library preparation, approximately 2 micrograms of genomic DNA were extracted from the cryopreserved PBMCs. High-throughput TCR beta sequencing was performed on longitudinal blood samples from CLL patients receiving ibrutinib monotherapy. The patients took part in an open-label, single-center phase 2 trial of ibrutinib monotherapy. On a MiSeq, deep resolution sequencing aimed for a depth between 1 in 1 million and 1 in 200,000 T cells, with each clonotype covered about 9.2x on average. TCR beta libraries were generated with the immunoSEQ hsTCRB Kit. As for how the authors treated the data: ImmunoSEQ Data Assistant and ImmunoSEQ Analyzer were used for data analysis, and V, D and J genes were assigned according to IMGT definitions. Clonality, which ranges from 0 to 1, was calculated by subtracting the normalized Shannon entropy of productive rearrangement frequencies from one. Only overrepresented clonotypes making up at least 0.05% of each patient's repertoire were included in the public clonotype analysis. Repertoires from some 13 age-matched healthy donors in immuneACCESS were used as clonality controls. Drawn from immuneACCESS, this table holds only the in-frame rearrangements with V and J called that TCRdb kept. Clones are partly lost; checked studies trace under half to an unresolved V gene and leave the rest unexplained. D and trimming come from the DNA, and the V and J calls and clone size come from that table. This sample has about 200,000 clones in its table, and 65% to 80% of those were observed once. In total, the top ten clones hold over 5.5% of the sample.

CDR1 MNHEY and CDR2 SMNVEV are derived from the germline V gene (reference sequence). V loses 5 bases of germline sequence and J loses 0 bases, and the interval between the two ends is 13 bases. Including cysteine and phenylalanine, the CDR3 has 15 amino acids. The kept DNA is CDR3 alone, 45 bases in frame from the first base. This TCR was recovered from a human donor with chronic lymphocytic leukemia. Material: PBMCs, obtained after 12 months of ibrutinib treatment. The sequence joins TRBV27 to TRBJ1-1; the D gene cannot be resolved reliably. The CDR3 protein: CASSAALTMNTEAFF. The nucleotides read TGTGCCAGCAGTGCGGCCCTTACCATGAACACTGAAGCTTTCTTT.